Listed below are T cell receptor beta chains from one sample, sequenced in a study of T cells in localized non-small cell lung cancer. The repertoire was sequenced with immunoSEQ multiplex PCR; TCRdb's copy has only in-frame clones and lacks some. This sample has tens of thousands of clones, with roughly 90% found just once. This sample comprised peripheral blood, obtained before any cancer treatment. The receptors stem from a female donor older than 55 with stage I lung adenocarcinoma. Each CDR3 is given without its conserved first and last residue.

v_call cdr3_aa
TRBV5-1 ASSSGDRASYGYT
TRBV10-2 ASSERTGGQTEAF
TRBV6-6 ASRTGGFRAEAF
TRBV18 ASSPTQPEAF
TRBV6-1 ASSLGQYYGYT
TRBV4-1 ASSQVARRGAF
TRBV5-1 ASSTGGTGTQY
TRBV6-1 ASSDMRRGSGANVLT
TRBV18 ASSLGTGDSPLH
TRBV2 ASSNRGPTNEKLF
TRBV7-2 ASSLSETEAF
TRBV7-2 ASSAVGPNNSPLH
TRBV19 ASSNQGYNTEAF
TRBV7-3 ASSLLGGETDTQY
TRBV18 ASSRQGDHGYT
TRBV9 ASSVGSMNTEAF